The text below deals with one T cell receptor (beta chain). Its cognate antigen is unknown. Germline V gene sequence: CDR1 GTSNPN, CDR2 SVGIG (reference sequence). The CDR3 has 15 amino acids. V shed 6 bases, J shed 8 bases, and the junction held 12 bases outside the gene matches. These data are taken from a study of identifying expanded T cells in peripheral blood. Notes on the study in general: Technical replicates showed roughly 1.2 changed clones; roughly two weeks roughly 15; four weeks 19.

The assay was immunoSEQ multiplex PCR, and TCRdb's table has in-frame clones only and misses some. Found here are approximately 58,000 clones, roughly 89% of them singletons; the top ten hold roughly 3.5%. The sequence was collected from a person aged 18 to 70 in good health. V and J are TRBV30 and TRBJ2-3; 12 bases match TRBD2. Source material: blood. The DNA of the CDR3 is TGTGCCTGCGCACTACTAGCGGGGGGCGGGGGTACGCAGTATTTT. Its protein product is CACALLAGGGGTQYF. Combining the CDR3 with reference TRBV30 and TRBJ2-3 gives the whole variable domain SQTIHQWPATLVQPVGSPLSLECTVEGTSNPNLYWYRQAAGRGLQLLFYSVGIGQISSEVPQNLSASRPQDRQFILSSKKLLLSDSGFYLCACALLAGGGGTQYFGPGTRLTVL.